The sequence of this T cell receptor beta chain was determined in a study of blood T cells in healthy people across ages. General study results and limits: The long-lived group displayed more naive CD4+ cells, plus higher diversity, than the aged donors did. Significant beta diversity loss was already apparent by age approximately 38, declining roughly linearly.

Combining a sample-barcoded 5' primer with a J-beta primer mix, a second PCR ran for roughly 6 to 11 cycles. Every sample returned 3 million or more CDR3-containing paired-end reads. TCRdb reanalysed the 5' RACE reads using MiXCR and keeps one entry per CDR3 protein. The sample records 550,000 to 750,000 distinct CDR3 sequences, about 21% being singletons. This clonotype was observed a handful of times. The antigen remains unidentified. CDR3 length: 17 residues. The V gene end was trimmed by 4 bases and the J gene end by 4 bases; junction bases not matched to a gene: 7. CDR1 is KGHDR and CDR2 is SFDVKD in the germline V gene. About 10 milliliters of peripheral blood were drawn from each donor into EDTA-treated tubes.

The chain links TRBV24-1 to TRBJ2-5; 14 nucleotides agree with TRBD2. Material: blood. This clonotype originated in an older man in good health. In DNA, the CDR3 is TGTGCCACCAGTGAACAGGGACTAGCGGGAGATGGAGAGACCCAGTACTTC. Its translation: CATSEQGLAGDGETQYF.